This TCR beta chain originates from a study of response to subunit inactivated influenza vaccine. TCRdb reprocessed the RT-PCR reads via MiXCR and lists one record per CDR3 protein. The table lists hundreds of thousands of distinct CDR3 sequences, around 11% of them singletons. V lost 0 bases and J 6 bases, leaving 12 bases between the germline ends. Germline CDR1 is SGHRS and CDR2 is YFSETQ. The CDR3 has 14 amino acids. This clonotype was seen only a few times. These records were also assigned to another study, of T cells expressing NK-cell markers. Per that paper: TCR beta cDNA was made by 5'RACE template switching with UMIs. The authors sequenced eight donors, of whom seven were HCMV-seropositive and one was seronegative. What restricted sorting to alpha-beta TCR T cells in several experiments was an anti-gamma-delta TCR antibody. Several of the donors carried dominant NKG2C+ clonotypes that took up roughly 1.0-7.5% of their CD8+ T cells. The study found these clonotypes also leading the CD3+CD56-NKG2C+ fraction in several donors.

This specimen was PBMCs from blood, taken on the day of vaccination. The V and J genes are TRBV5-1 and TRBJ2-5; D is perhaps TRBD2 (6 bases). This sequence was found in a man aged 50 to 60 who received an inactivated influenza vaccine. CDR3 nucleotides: TGCGCCAGCAGCTTGGCCGAGGAGGGACAGACCCAGTACTTC. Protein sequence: CASSLAEEGQTQYF.